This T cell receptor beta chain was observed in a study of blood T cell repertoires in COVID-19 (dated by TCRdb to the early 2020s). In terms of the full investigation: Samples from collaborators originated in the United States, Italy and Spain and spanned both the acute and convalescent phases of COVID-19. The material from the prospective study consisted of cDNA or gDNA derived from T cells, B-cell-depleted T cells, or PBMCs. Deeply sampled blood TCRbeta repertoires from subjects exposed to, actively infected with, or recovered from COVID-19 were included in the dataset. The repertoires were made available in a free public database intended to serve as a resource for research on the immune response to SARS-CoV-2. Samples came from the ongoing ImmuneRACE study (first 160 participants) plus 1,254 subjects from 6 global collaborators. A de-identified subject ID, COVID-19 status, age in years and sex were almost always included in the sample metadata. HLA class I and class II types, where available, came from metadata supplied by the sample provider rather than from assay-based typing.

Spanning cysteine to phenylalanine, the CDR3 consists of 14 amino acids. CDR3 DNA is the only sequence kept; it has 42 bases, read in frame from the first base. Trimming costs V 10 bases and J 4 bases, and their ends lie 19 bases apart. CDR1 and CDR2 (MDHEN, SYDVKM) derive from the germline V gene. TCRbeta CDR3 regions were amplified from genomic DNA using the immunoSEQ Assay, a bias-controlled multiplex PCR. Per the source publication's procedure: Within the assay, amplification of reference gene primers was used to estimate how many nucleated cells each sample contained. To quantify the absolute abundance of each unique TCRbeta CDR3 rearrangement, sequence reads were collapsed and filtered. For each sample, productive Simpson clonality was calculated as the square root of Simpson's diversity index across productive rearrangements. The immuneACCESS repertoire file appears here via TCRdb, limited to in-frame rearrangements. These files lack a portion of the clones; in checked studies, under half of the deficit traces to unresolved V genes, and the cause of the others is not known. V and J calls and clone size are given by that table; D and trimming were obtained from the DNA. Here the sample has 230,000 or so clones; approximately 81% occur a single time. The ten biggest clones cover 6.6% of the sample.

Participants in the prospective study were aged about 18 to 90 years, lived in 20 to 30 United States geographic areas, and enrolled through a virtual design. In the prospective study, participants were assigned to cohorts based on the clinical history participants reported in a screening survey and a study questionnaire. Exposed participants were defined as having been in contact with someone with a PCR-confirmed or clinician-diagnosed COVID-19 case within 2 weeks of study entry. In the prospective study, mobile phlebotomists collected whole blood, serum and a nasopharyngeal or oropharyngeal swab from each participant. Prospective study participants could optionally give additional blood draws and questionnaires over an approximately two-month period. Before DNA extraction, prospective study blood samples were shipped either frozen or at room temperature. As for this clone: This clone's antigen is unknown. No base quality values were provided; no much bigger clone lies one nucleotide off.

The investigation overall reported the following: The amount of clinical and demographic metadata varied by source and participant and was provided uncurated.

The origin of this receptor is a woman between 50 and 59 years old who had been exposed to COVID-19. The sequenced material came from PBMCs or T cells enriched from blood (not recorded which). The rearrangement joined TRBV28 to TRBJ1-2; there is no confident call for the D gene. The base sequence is TGTGCCACCCTCCCCAGCGGGCCCGGCTATGGCTACACCTTC. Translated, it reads CATLPSGPGYGYTF.